The 3 T cell receptor beta chains below all came from one sample that was sequenced in a study of identical twins listed by TCRdb under 2016. Libraries were prepared through 5' RACE. Sequenced on an Illumina HiSeq 2000. TCRdb reprocessing: public reads trimmed at Q25 with fastp, clones called with MiXCR, in-frame beta chains kept. Each CDR3 protein appears once, grouped with its most common genes and DNA. The table for this sample lists 220,000 or so distinct CDR3 sequences; approximately 7% of them were counted only once. Jointly, the top ten make up approximately 3.7% of the sample. This sample was shared with a second study, whose subject was yellow fever vaccine responses in identical twins.

The sample was memory (CD45RO+) T cells sorted from blood. The cell subset or site label, read with the paper, signifies: CD45RO+ enriched T cells. The receptors originated from a woman in her late teens or twenties in good health.

Ten or more counts support this clonotype. The chain carries TRBV3-1 and TRBJ2-4; 10 bases fit TRBD1. This CDR3 region has 15 residues. Trimming cost V 1 base and J 7 bases; bases outside gene matches: 4. The germline V gene has CDR1 LGHDT and CDR2 YNNKEL (reference sequence). Here the CDR3 DNA reads TGTGCCAGCAGCCAAGGGACAGGGGGGGTGAACATTCAGTACTTC. It yields the protein CASSQGTGGVNIQYF.

The gene calls are TRBV20-1 and TRBJ2-7; possible D gene TRBD2, 7 bases. Germline assignment: CDR1 DFQATT and CDR2 SNEGSKA (reference sequence). The CDR3 extends over 15 amino acids. Trimming shortened V by 0 bases and J by 4 bases, and 16 bases separated the two germline ends. The CDR3: CSARDPAGAEYEQYV. The CDR3 bases are TGCAGTGCTAGAGACCCCGCGGGGGCGGAGTACGAGCAGTACGTC.

Only a few counts were recorded for this clonotype. The chain carries TRBV2 and TRBJ2-1; TRBD2 agrees at 12 bases. Trimming cost V 10 bases and J 4 bases; bases outside gene matches: 8. Germline assignment: CDR1 SNHLY and CDR2 FYNNEI. This CDR3 has 15 amino acids. The CDR3 region is CAIALGLAGYNEQFF. The CDR3 DNA follows: TGTGCCATCGCTCTGGGACTAGCGGGTTACAATGAGCAGTTCTTC.